The clone carrying this T cell receptor beta chain was seen once. Trimming pared 4 bases from V and 2 bases from J, leaving 17 bases between. The CDR3 runs to 16 residues. Germline assignment: CDR1 SGHNT and CDR2 YYREEE (reference sequence). Profiling relied on immunoSEQ multiplex PCR, and the TCRdb table lists in-frame clones only, not all of them. Among some 340,000 clones listed, 75% to 90% were seen once. This record belongs to a study of blood T cell repertoires in COVID-19. This chain connects TRBV5-4 to TRBJ2-3, with a weak D call TRBD2 (5 bases). The clonotype was recovered from a woman aged 45 to 65 who had recovered from COVID-19. Sample: PBMCs or T cells enriched from blood (not recorded which). CDR3 in DNA: TGTGCCAGCAGCACCAAACGCTCGACTAACACAGATACGCAGTATTTT. Its translation: CASSTKRSTNTDTQYF.